These 17 T cell receptor beta chains originate from one sample sequenced in a study of blood T cell repertoires in COVID-19. Data came from immunoSEQ multiplex PCR; TCRdb stores just in-frame clones and leaves some out. The repertoire includes 94,000 or so clones, approximately 82% of them detected once, and roughly 25% sits in the top ten. The sample consisted of peripheral blood. The receptors were sampled from a man aged 55-75 years with acute or convalescent COVID-19.

This clone has a handful of counts. The rearrangement joins TRBV12-3 or TRBV12-4 to TRBJ2-5; 7 bases agree with TRBD2. J was trimmed by 5 bases and V by 4 bases; bases with no gene match: 1. The CDR3 spans 12 residues. The CDR3 DNA follows: TGTGCCAGCAGTTACGGGGGGGAGACCCAGTACTTC. Translated, it gives CASSYGGETQYF.

This chain connects TRBV2 to TRBJ2-1, with 9 bases that match TRBD2. J was trimmed by 3 bases and V by 4 bases; bases with no gene match: 4. This CDR3 has 15 residues. Per germline, CDR1 SNHLY and CDR2 FYNNEI. CDR3 coding DNA: TGTGCCAGCAGTGTGGAGCGGGGGGACTACAATGAGCAGTTCTTC. Amino acid sequence: CASSVERGDYNEQFF.

This chain joins TRBV29-1 and TRBJ2-5, with D tentatively TRBD1 (6 bases). The CDR3 length is 12 residues. In germline, CDR1 is SQVTM, CDR2 ANQGSEA. The ends were cut back, 2 bases at V and 5 bases at J, with 9 bases in the middle. CDR3 region: CSVENRAETQYF. The CDR3 DNA reads TGCAGCGTTGAAAACAGGGCGGAGACCCAGTACTTC.

This clone was seen just once. The J gene is TRBJ2-2, the V gene TRBV6-2 or TRBV6-3; no clear D. V was trimmed by 4 bases and J by 4 bases, leaving 10 bases between them. This CDR3 is built from 14 residues. Germline V gives CDR1 MNHEY, CDR2 SVGEGT. The CDR3 DNA is TGTGCCAGCAGTTTTTCCCAGATCACCGGGGAGCTGTTTTTT. Translation: CASSFSQITGELFF.

This rearrangement joins TRBV5-1 to TRBJ2-5; 7 nucleotides match TRBD2. With V trimmed by 4 bases and J by 5 bases, 14 bases remained unmatched. The germline CDR1 and CDR2 sequences are SGHRS and YFSETQ. The CDR3 runs to 16 residues. The CDR3 reads CASSLGVAGPSETQYF. The DNA of the CDR3 is TGCGCCAGCAGCCTGGGGGTAGCGGGTCCGTCTGAGACCCAGTACTTC. Variable domain in full (rest from reference TRBV5-1 and TRBJ2-5): KAGVTQTPRYLIKTRGQQVTLSCSPISGHRSVSWYQQTPGQGLQFLFEYFSETQRNKGNFPGRFSGRQFSNSRSEMNVSTLELGDSALYLCASSLGVAGPSETQYFGPGTRLLVL.

This sequence joins TRBV28 and TRBJ1-6; 10 bases map to TRBD1. This CDR3 has 13 amino acids. Germline lookup yields CDR1 MDHEN and CDR2 SYDVKM. With 6 bases clipped from V and 9 bases from J, the junction kept 2 bases outside the gene matches. This CDR3 reads CASRGQGISPLHF. CDR3 bases: TGTGCCAGCAGGGGACAGGGGATTTCACCCCTCCACTTT.

The CDR3 DNA is TGTGCCAGCGCTAGTCAAGTGGTTGGAAACACCATATATTTT. Protein sequence: CASASQVVGNTIYF. The chain carries TRBV7-2 and TRBJ1-3; no clear D. The V end was cut by 8 bases, the J end by 3 bases, with 14 bases between. Germline V lookup: CDR1 SGHTA, CDR2 FQGNSA. The CDR3 length is 14 residues.

In DNA form, the CDR3 reads TGTGCCAGCAGCTCCGCGAACACCGGGGAGCTGTTTTTT. Encoded protein: CASSSANTGELFF. The chain recombines TRBV7-2 with TRBJ2-2; D remains unclear. The CDR3 spans 13 residues. Looked up from germline, CDR1 is SGHTA and CDR2 is FQGNSA. V was shortened by 4 bases and J by 0 bases, with 3 bases between the two germline ends.

The V call is TRBV19, the J call TRBJ2-2; 10 nucleotides line up with TRBD2. Germline values: CDR1 LNHDA, CDR2 SQIVND (reference sequence). After removal of 8 bases from V and 6 bases from J, the junction contained 18 bases not matched to a gene. The CDR3 totals 18 residues. The CDR3 region has the DNA TGTGCCAGTGGATGGGGTAGCGGGGGGCCGGGTCCCCCCGGGGAGCTGTTTTTT. Translated, it gives CASGWGSGGPGPPGELFF. Combining the CDR3 with reference TRBV19 and TRBJ2-2 gives the whole variable domain DGGITQSPKYLFRKEGQNVTLSCEQNLNHDAMYWYRQDPGQGLRLIYYSQIVNDFQKGDIAEGYSVSREKKESFPLTVTSAQKNPTAFYLCASGWGSGGPGPPGELFFGEGSRLTVL.

This chain links TRBV15 with TRBJ1-6, with 7 bases fitting TRBD1. V lost 9 bases, J lost 10 bases, and 15 bases stayed unmatched. The CDR3 is made up of 15 amino acids. CDR1 LNHNV and CDR2 YYDKDF come from the germline V gene (reference sequence). The CDR3, as DNA: TGTGCCACGAGAGAGACCAAGGGGGCGGAATCACCCCTCCACTTT. Protein product: CATRETKGAESPLHF. The variable domain in full, completed from reference TRBV15 and TRBJ1-6, reads DAMVIQNPRYQVTQFGKPVTLSCSQTLNHNVMYWYQQKSSQAPKLLFHYYDKDFNNEADTPDNFQSRRPNTSFCFLDIRSPGLGDTAMYLCATRETKGAESPLHFGNGTRLTVT.

CDR3 nucleotides: TGTGCCAGTAGTGTCCGAGAACTTTCACCCCTCCACTTT. It is translated as CASSVRELSPLHF. The V call is TRBV19, the J call TRBJ1-6; D is undetermined. V lost 5 bases and J lost 9, with 11 bases in between. This CDR3 has 13 amino acids. CDR1 LNHDA and CDR2 SQIVND come from the germline V gene (reference sequence).

This clone was seen at least ten times. The rearrangement uses TRBV19 and TRBJ1-5, with 10 bases matching TRBD1. CDR3 size: 16 residues. With 5 bases clipped from V and 2 bases from J, the junction kept 6 bases outside the gene matches. Germline V gene lookup returns CDR1 LNHDA and CDR2 SQIVND (reference sequence). The CDR3 here is CASSGDRGDGNQPQHF. The CDR3 DNA reads TGTGCCAGTAGTGGGGACAGGGGCGACGGCAATCAGCCCCAGCATTTT.

The chain uses TRBV9 and TRBJ2-3, with D perhaps matching TRBD2 (6 bases). The CDR3 extends over 15 amino acids. Per germline, CDR1 SGDLS and CDR2 YYNGEE. The V and J ends lost 0 bases and 5 bases respectively, with 13 bases between them. In DNA, the CDR3 is TGTGCCAGCAGCGTAGCGGGGGTGAAGGAAGATACGCAGTATTTT. Amino acid sequence: CASSVAGVKEDTQYF.

This sequence joins TRBV5-4 and TRBJ1-1; 12 bases agree with TRBD1. The V segment lost 0 bases and the J segment 11 bases; nucleotides outside the gene matches: 8. The CDR3 runs 15 residues. CDR1 and CDR2 (germline): SGHNT, YYREEE (reference sequence). The CDR3 reads CASSLEPGQGATAFF. The CDR3 DNA reads as TGTGCCAGCAGCTTGGAACCGGGACAGGGGGCAACGGCTTTCTTT.

The chain combines TRBV18 with TRBJ2-7, with a tentative D call TRBD2 (5 bases). The CDR3 length is 18 residues. Germline V lookup: CDR1 KGHSH, CDR2 LQKENI. The V end was cut by 4 bases, the J end by 0 bases, with 22 bases between. In nucleotides, the CDR3 is TGTGCCAGCTCACAGAGTTCGCAAGGCGGCGGGCTCTCCTACGAGCAGTACGTC. Protein sequence: CASSQSSQGGGLSYEQYV.

The chain combines TRBV3-1 (or the pseudogene TRBV3-2) with TRBJ2-1; D is perhaps TRBD2 (5 bases). The CDR3 spans 16 residues. Trimming pared 4 bases from V and 0 bases from J, leaving 13 bases between. Germline loops: CDR1 LGHDT, CDR2 YNNKEL (reference sequence). CDR3 sequence: CASSLAGDSSYNEQFF. In DNA, the CDR3 is TGTGCCAGCAGCCTCGCGGGTGATAGCTCCTACAATGAGCAGTTCTTC.

The rearrangement links TRBV7-9 to TRBJ2-4, with 9 bases aligning to TRBD2. V shed 1 base and J 11 bases; nucleotides not matched to a gene: 9. Germline-derived CDR1 and CDR2 are SEHNR and FQNEAQ (reference sequence). The CDR3 is 15 residues long. In nucleotides, the CDR3 is TGTGCCAGCAGCTTAGGATCTAGCGGGGTAGATTTTCAGTACTTC. Protein: CASSLGSSGVDFQYF.